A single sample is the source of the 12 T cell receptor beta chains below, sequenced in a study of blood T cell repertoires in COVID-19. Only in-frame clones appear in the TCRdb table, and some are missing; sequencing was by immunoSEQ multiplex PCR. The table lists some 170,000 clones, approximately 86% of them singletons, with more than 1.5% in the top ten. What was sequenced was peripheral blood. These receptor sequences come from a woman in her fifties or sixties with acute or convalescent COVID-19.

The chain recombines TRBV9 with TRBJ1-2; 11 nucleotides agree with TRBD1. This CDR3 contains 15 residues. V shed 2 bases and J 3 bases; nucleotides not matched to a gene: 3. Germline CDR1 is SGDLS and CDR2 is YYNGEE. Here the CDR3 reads CASSVLGQGDYGYTF. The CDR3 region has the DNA TGTGCCAGCAGCGTTCTGGGACAGGGGGACTATGGCTACACCTTC.

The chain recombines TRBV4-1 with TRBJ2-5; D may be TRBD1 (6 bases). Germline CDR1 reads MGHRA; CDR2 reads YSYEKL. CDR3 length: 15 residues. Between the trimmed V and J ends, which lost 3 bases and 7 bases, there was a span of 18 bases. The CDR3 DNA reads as TGCGCCAGCAGCCAGGGTATAGGTGGGGGCGGGACCCAGTACTTC. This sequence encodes CASSQGIGGGGTQYF.

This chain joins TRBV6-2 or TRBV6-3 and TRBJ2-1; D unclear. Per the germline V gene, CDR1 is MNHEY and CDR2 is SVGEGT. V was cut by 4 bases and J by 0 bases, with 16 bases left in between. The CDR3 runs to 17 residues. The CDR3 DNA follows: TGTGCCAGCAGTTCCGTCTCTCTGTTCCCCTCCTACAATGAGCAGTTCTTC. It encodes CASSSVSLFPSYNEQFF.

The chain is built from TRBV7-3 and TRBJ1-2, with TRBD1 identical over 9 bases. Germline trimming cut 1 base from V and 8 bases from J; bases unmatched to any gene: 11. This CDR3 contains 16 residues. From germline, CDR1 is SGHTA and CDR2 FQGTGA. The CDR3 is CASSLIGDRDLEGYTF. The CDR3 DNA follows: TGTGCCAGCAGCTTAATCGGGGACAGGGATTTGGAAGGCTACACCTTC.

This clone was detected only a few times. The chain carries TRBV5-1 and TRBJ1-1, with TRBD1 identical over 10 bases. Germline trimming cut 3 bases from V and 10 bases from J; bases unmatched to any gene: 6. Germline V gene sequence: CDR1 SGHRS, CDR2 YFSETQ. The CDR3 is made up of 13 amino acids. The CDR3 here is CASSSDRGRIAFF. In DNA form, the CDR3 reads TGCGCCAGCAGCTCCGACAGGGGGCGAATAGCTTTCTTT.

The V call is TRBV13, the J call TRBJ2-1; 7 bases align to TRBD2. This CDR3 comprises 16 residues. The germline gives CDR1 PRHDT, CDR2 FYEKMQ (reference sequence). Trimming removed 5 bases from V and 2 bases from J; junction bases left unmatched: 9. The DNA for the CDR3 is TGTGCCAGCAGCCCATACGGGGGGAGGACCTACAATGAGCAGTTCTTC. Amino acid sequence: CASSPYGGRTYNEQFF.

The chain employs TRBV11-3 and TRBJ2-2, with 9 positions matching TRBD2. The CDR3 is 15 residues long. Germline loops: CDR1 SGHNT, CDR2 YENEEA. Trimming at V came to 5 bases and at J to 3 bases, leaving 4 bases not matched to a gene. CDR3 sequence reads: CASSPGTSHTGELFF. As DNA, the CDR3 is TGTGCCAGCAGCCCCGGGACTAGCCACACCGGGGAGCTGTTTTTT. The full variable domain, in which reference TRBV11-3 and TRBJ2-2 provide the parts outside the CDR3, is EAGVVQSPRYKIIEKKQPVAFWCNPISGHNTLYWYLQNLGQGPELLIRYENEEAVDDSQLPKDRFSAERLKGVDSTLKIQPAELGDSAVYLCASSPGTSHTGELFFGEGSRLTVL.

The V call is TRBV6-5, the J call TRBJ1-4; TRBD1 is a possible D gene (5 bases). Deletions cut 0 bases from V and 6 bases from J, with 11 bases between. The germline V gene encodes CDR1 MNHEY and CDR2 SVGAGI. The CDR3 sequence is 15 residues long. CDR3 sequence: CASSYSGTRDEKLFF. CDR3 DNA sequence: TGTGCCAGCAGTTACTCGGGGACTAGAGATGAAAAACTGTTTTTT.

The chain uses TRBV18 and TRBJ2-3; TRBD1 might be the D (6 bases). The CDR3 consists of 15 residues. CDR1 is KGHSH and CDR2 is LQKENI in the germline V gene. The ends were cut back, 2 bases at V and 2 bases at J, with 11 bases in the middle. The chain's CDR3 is CASSPAGAFTDTQYF. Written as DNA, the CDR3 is TGTGCCAGCTCACCAGCAGGGGCCTTCACAGATACGCAGTATTTT.

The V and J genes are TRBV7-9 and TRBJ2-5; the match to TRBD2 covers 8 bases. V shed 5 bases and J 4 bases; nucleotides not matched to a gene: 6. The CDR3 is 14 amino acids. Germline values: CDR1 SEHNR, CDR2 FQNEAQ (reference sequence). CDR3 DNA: TGTGCCAGCAGCCCAGCGGGAGTGGGAGAGACCCAGTACTTC. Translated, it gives CASSPAGVGETQYF. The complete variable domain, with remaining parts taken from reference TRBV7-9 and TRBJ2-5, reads DTGVSQNPRHKITKRGQNVTFRCDPISEHNRLYWYRQTLGQGPEFLTYFQNEAQLEKSRLLSDRFSAERPKGSFSTLEIQRTEQGDSAMYLCASSPAGVGETQYFGPGTRLLVL.

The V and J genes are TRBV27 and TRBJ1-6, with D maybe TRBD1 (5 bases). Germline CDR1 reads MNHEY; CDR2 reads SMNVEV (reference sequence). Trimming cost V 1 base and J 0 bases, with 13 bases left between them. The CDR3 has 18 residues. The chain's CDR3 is CASSLFSRASSYNSPLHF. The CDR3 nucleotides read TGTGCCAGCAGTTTATTTTCCAGGGCGAGCTCCTATAATTCACCCCTCCACTTT.

The CDR3 DNA reads TGTGCCAGCGGGGAACTCGGACAGGGGCTTTCACCCCTCCACTTT. Translation: CASGELGQGLSPLHF. This chain connects TRBV9 to TRBJ1-6; 9 bases are shared with TRBD1. CDR3 size: 15 residues. The germline gives CDR1 SGDLS, CDR2 YYNGEE. The V segment lost 7 bases and the J segment 9 bases; nucleotides outside the gene matches: 11.